This T cell receptor beta chain was profiled in a study of T cell responses to AZD1222 COVID-19 vaccine. Study background: Second doses that came at about 4 or about 12 weeks were put together.

CDR3 length: 15 residues. The V gene lost 6 bases and the J gene lost 0 bases, with 12 bases spanning the gap. Per the germline V gene, CDR1 is MNHEY and CDR2 is SMNVEV (reference sequence). Assay used: immunoSEQ multiplex PCR; TCRdb lists only in-frame clones, some missing. The table lists some 190,000 clones, 88% of them singletons. As concerns this clone: What it binds is unknown.

Findings of the study overall: The sample set comprised mostly white British donors with more females, and clonal diversity was possibly underestimated. Spike-specific TCR depth and breadth grew after two AZD1222 doses. Baseline seropositivity characterized only a handful of AZD1222 recipients.

V is TRBV27 and J is TRBJ2-1; D is undetermined. The source material was peripheral blood, sampled on day 0 of AZD1222 vaccination. The clonotype was recovered from an adult in good health. For the CDR3, the DNA is TGTGCCAGCAGCCTCGACGCGGACTCCTACAATGAGCAGTTCTTC. This codes for CASSLDADSYNEQFF.